A single sample is the source of the 26 T cell receptor beta chains below, sequenced in a study of response to subunit inactivated influenza vaccine. TCRdb passed the RT-PCR reads through MiXCR, listing each CDR3 protein once. This sample has 650,000 to 700,000 distinct CDR3 sequences, with about a sixth found just once. The sample consisted of PBMCs from blood, taken about 12 days after vaccination. These receptors all come from a man aged 50 to 60 who received an inactivated influenza vaccine.

Only a few counts were recorded for this clonotype. The chain has TRBV7-9 and TRBJ1-5, with TRBD1 identical over 12 bases. The CDR3 is 17 amino acids. CDR1 and CDR2 from the germline V gene are SEHNR and FQNEAQ (reference sequence). With 4 bases clipped from V and 4 bases from J, the junction kept 8 bases outside the gene matches. Here the CDR3 DNA reads TGTGCCAGCAGCTCGCCGGGACAGGGGGCCGAGAATCAGCCCCAGCATTTT. This codes for CASSSPGQGAENQPQHF.

The chain has TRBV10-3 and TRBJ1-2; D gene unclear. Germline lookup yields CDR1 ENHRY and CDR2 SYGVKD. V was pared by 8 bases and J by 5 bases, with 12 bases between. The CDR3 covers 12 residues. The CDR3 bases are TGTGCCATCGGCAGGACGGAGTATGGCTACACCTTC. Protein sequence: CAIGRTEYGYTF.

This clonotype was counted many times. This chain connects TRBV9 to TRBJ2-1, with a tentative D call TRBD2 (7 bases). V was pared by 0 bases and J by 5 bases, with 18 bases between. Germline V gene lookup returns CDR1 SGDLS and CDR2 YYNGEE. The CDR3 is 17 residues long. The DNA of the CDR3 is TGTGCCAGCAGCGTAGGTGGGGGAAGGGGGGGACACAATGAGCAGTTCTTC. As protein: CASSVGGGRGGHNEQFF.

The chain carries TRBV2 and TRBJ1-1, with TRBD1 matching 7 bases. The CDR3 sequence is 15 residues long. The germline V gene encodes CDR1 SNHLY and CDR2 FYNNEI. J lost 1 base, V lost 4 bases, and 6 bases had no gene match. This CDR3 reads CASSVYRGTNTEAFF. The CDR3 DNA reads TGTGCCAGCAGTGTGTACAGGGGAACGAACACTGAAGCTTTCTTT.

This clonotype was seen only a few times. V is TRBV7-2 and J is TRBJ2-1; 8 positions match TRBD2. Germline lookup yields CDR1 SGHTA and CDR2 FQGNSA. J was trimmed by 9 bases and V by 2 bases; bases with no gene match: 12. The CDR3 sequence is 16 residues long. The DNA for the CDR3 is TGTGCCAGCAGCTTAAGGCAGCGGGAGAGGATCGGTGAGCAGTTCTTC. It encodes CASSLRQRERIGEQFF. The variable domain in full, with the rest retrieved from reference TRBV7-2 and TRBJ2-1, is GAGVSQSPSNKVTEKGKDVELRCDPISGHTALYWYRQSLGQGLEFLIYFQGNSAPDKSGLPSDRFSAERTGGSVSTLTIQRTQQEDSAVYLCASSLRQRERIGEQFFGPGTRLTVL.

This clonotype was counted a few times. This sequence joins TRBV15 and TRBJ2-1; the D is unclear. The CDR3 extends over 13 amino acids. The V and J ends lost 0 bases and 7 bases respectively, with 7 bases between them. Per germline, CDR1 LNHNV and CDR2 YYDKDF (reference sequence). The CDR3, as DNA: TGTGCCACCAGCAGAGATCTATCAAATGAGCAGTTCTTC. Its translation is CATSRDLSNEQFF.

A few counts support this clonotype. The gene calls are TRBV5-1 and TRBJ2-6, with D unclear. Per the germline V gene, CDR1 is SGHRS and CDR2 is YFSETQ. Trimming shortened V by 0 bases and J by 0 bases, and 13 bases separated the two germline ends. The CDR3 runs 18 residues. In nucleotides, the CDR3 is TGCGCCAGCAGCTTGGAAGGTGCGGTTTACTCTGGGGCCAACGTCCTGACTTTC. It yields the protein CASSLEGAVYSGANVLTF.

About this clonotype: The missing conserved phenylalanine or tryptophan at the end of this CDR3 makes a read error likely. The chain recombines TRBV29-1 with TRBJ2-3, with D uncertain. V was pared by 7 bases and J by 4 bases, with 18 bases between. The CDR3 is 14 amino acids. Per the germline V gene, CDR1 is SQVTM and CDR2 is ANQGSEA. CDR3: CSASGPTQSDTQYS. The DNA of the CDR3 is TGCAGCGCTTCCGGGCCCACCCAATCAGATACGCAGTATTCT.

The genes are TRBV12-3 or TRBV12-4 and TRBJ2-3, with 10 positions matching TRBD1. The CDR3 length is 17 residues. J gave up 3 bases and V 4 bases, and 10 bases lay outside the gene matches. This CDR3 reads CASSYPPGTGATDTQYF. The DNA of the CDR3 is TGTGCCAGCAGTTATCCCCCGGGGACAGGGGCTACAGATACGCAGTATTTT.

The V and J genes are TRBV7-6 and TRBJ1-3; D not certain. Germline V CDR1 and CDR2: SGHVS, FNYEAQ. Trimming shortened V by 4 bases and J by 3 bases, and 13 bases separated the two germline ends. The CDR3 loop spans 15 amino acids. The CDR3 is CASSSSLESGNTIYF. CDR3 in DNA: TGTGCCAGCAGCTCCTCCCTGGAAAGTGGAAACACCATATATTTT.

The rearrangement uses TRBV3-1 and TRBJ1-1, with D maybe TRBD1 (5 bases). CDR1 and CDR2 (germline): LGHDT, YNNKEL (reference sequence). The CDR3 has 15 amino acids. The ends were cut back, 2 bases at V and 6 bases at J, with 16 bases in the middle. The CDR3 nucleotides are TGTGCCAGCAGCCAAAGGCGCAGGGCGGGGGCTGAAGCTTTCTTT. It encodes CASSQRRRAGAEAFF.

This clonotype showed up many times. The CDR3 DNA sequence: TGTGCCAGCAGCTTAACCGGGACGGGAGATTCACCCCTCCACTTT. Translated: CASSLTGTGDSPLHF. The chain joins TRBV7-2 to TRBJ1-6; D is possibly TRBD1 (5 bases). V lost 2 bases, J lost 8 bases, and 13 bases lay in between. Germline CDR1 SGHTA, CDR2 FQGNSA. This CDR3 is built from 15 residues. The full variable domain, its missing parts supplied by reference TRBV7-2 and TRBJ1-6, is GAGVSQSPSNKVTEKGKDVELRCDPISGHTALYWYRQSLGQGLEFLIYFQGNSAPDKSGLPSDRFSAERTGGSVSTLTIQRTQQEDSAVYLCASSLTGTGDSPLHFGNGTRLTVT.

V is TRBV20-1 and J is TRBJ2-7; D ambiguous. Looked up from germline, CDR1 is DFQATT and CDR2 is SNEGSKA (reference sequence). The CDR3 spans 14 residues. V shed 2 bases and J shed 0 bases, with 11 bases lying between them. The CDR3 loop reads CSARKQPISYEQYF. The CDR3, as DNA: TGCAGTGCTAGAAAACAGCCCATCTCCTACGAGCAGTACTTC.

V usage is TRBV4-1 and J usage is TRBJ2-1, with D perhaps matching TRBD1 (6 bases). The germline V gene has CDR1 MGHRA and CDR2 YSYEKL. V was trimmed by 3 bases and J by 9 bases, leaving 12 bases between them. The CDR3 contains 13 residues. The CDR3 region has the DNA TGCGCCAGCAGCCAGCAACAGGGTTTTGAGCAGTTCTTC. It encodes CASSQQQGFEQFF.

A few counts support this clonotype. The chain links TRBV4-3 to TRBJ2-3, with D perhaps matching TRBD1 (6 bases). Germline CDR1 LGHNA, CDR2 YSLEER. Between the trimmed V and J ends, which lost 6 bases and 6 bases, there was a span of 22 bases. The CDR3 loop spans 16 amino acids. The CDR3 loop reads CASSPSWQGTSDTQYF. The CDR3 nucleotides are TGCGCCAGCAGTCCCTCTTGGCAGGGGACCTCGGATACGCAGTATTTT.

The chain joins TRBV7-3 to TRBJ2-7, with D perhaps matching TRBD2 (5 bases). V dropped 4 bases and J dropped 7 bases, with 11 bases sitting between them. The CDR3 is 12 amino acids. Germline lookup yields CDR1 SGHTA and CDR2 FQGTGA. DNA of the CDR3: TGTGCCAGCAGCTCCGGCCCGGGGGAGCAGTACTTC. This gives the protein CASSSGPGEQYF.

This clonotype was observed a few times. This rearrangement joins TRBV20-1 to TRBJ2-7; 7 positions agree with TRBD1. Germline V lookup: CDR1 DFQATT, CDR2 SNEGSKA (reference sequence). V was pared by 6 bases and J by 3 bases, with 8 bases of the junction left unmatched. This CDR3 comprises 13 residues. The CDR3 protein is CSARPGQNYEQYF. The CDR3 DNA reads as TGCAGTGCCAGACCGGGACAGAACTACGAGCAGTACTTC.

This clonotype has only a few counts. This sequence joins TRBV12-3 or TRBV12-4 and TRBJ2-5; D possibly uses TRBD1 or TRBD2 (5 bases each). CDR3 length equals 15 residues. Trimming left V 6 bases short and J 5 bases short, with 19 bases between. The CDR3 coding sequence is TGTGCCAGCAGCCCCTCCGGGACCCGGGCGGAGACCCAGTACTTC. Translated: CASSPSGTRAETQYF.

The chain is built from TRBV7-8 and TRBJ2-1; D remains ambiguous. CDR1 and CDR2 from the germline V gene are SGHVS and FQNEAQ. This CDR3 region has 12 residues. Trimming pared 5 bases from V and 9 bases from J, leaving 11 bases between. CDR3 residues: CASSPNRVEQFF. The CDR3 DNA follows: TGTGCCAGCAGCCCCAATAGAGTTGAGCAGTTCTTC.

This clonotype was found a few times. The chain recombines TRBV20-1 with TRBJ2-5, with D perhaps matching TRBD2 (7 bases). V gave up 5 bases and J gave up 5 bases, with 15 bases separating them. In germline, CDR1 is DFQATT, CDR2 SNEGSKA (reference sequence). The CDR3 contains 13 residues. The CDR3 nucleotides are TGCAGTGCTCCCGAGGGGGGGCGTGAGACCCAGTACTTC. Protein: CSAPEGGRETQYF.

This chain joins TRBV19 and TRBJ2-5; tentatively, D is TRBD2 (6 bases). Germline V gene data show CDR1 as LNHDA and CDR2 as SQIVND (reference sequence). Deletions cut 4 bases from V and 2 bases from J, with 11 bases between. The CDR3 runs 14 residues. This CDR3 is CASSTRGVQETQYF. The CDR3 coding sequence is TGTGCCAGTAGTACTCGCGGGGTACAAGAGACCCAGTACTTC.

This clonotype was recorded a few times. The chain has TRBV11-2 and TRBJ1-4; 7 bases are a match to TRBD1. This CDR3 spans 15 amino acids. Germline loops: CDR1 SGHAT, CDR2 FQNNGV. Unmatched junction bases numbered 7, after V lost 5 bases and J lost 4 bases. CDR3 sequence (DNA): TGTGCCAGCAGCGCCGGACAGGCGTTTAATGAAAAACTGTTTTTT. This gives the protein CASSAGQAFNEKLFF. The full variable domain, its missing parts supplied by reference TRBV11-2 and TRBJ1-4, is EAGVAQSPRYKIIEKRQSVAFWCNPISGHATLYWYQQILGQGPKLLIQFQNNGVVDDSQLPKDRFSAERLKGVDSTLKIQPAKLEDSAVYLCASSAGQAFNEKLFFGSGTQLSVL.

This clonotype has more than one count but fewer than ten. The gene calls are TRBV7-9 and TRBJ2-7; TRBD1 is a possible D gene (6 bases). The length of the CDR3 is 15 residues. The V gene's germline CDR1 is SEHNR and CDR2 FQNEAQ (reference sequence). The ends were cut back, 1 base at V and 3 bases at J, with 13 bases in the middle. Written as DNA, the CDR3 is TGTGCCAGCAGCTTAGGGGGGACAACCGACTACGAGCAGTACTTC. Protein product: CASSLGGTTDYEQYF.

V usage is TRBV6-5 and J usage is TRBJ2-2; TRBD2 agrees at 14 bases. The germline V gene has CDR1 MNHEY and CDR2 SVGAGI. Trimming cost V 5 bases and J 3 bases; bases outside gene matches: 8. The CDR3 consists of 18 residues. CDR3 in DNA: TGTGCCAGCAGTCACGGACTAGCGGGGGGCCACTACACCGGGGAGCTGTTTTTT. Translation gives CASSHGLAGGHYTGELFF.

This clonotype was detected ten times or more. V is TRBV7-6 and J is TRBJ2-1; 13 nucleotides match TRBD2. The CDR3 is made up of 18 amino acids. The V gene end was trimmed by 5 bases and the J gene end by 4 bases; junction bases not matched to a gene: 11. Germline V gives CDR1 SGHVS, CDR2 FNYEAQ. The CDR3 sequence is CASSKGFQGLAGYNEQFF. As DNA, the CDR3 is TGTGCCAGCAGCAAAGGGTTCCAGGGACTAGCGGGATACAATGAGCAGTTCTTC.

In its sample, this clonotype was seen a few times. The chain couples TRBV20-1 to TRBJ1-6; tentatively, D is TRBD1 (5 bases). V was cut by 5 bases and J by 8 bases, with 16 bases left in between. The CDR3 sequence is 14 residues long. CDR1 is DFQATT and CDR2 is SNEGSKA in the germline V gene (reference sequence). The CDR3 reads CSAEMGGSHSPLHF. The CDR3 DNA follows: TGCAGTGCTGAGATGGGGGGGTCTCATTCACCCCTCCACTTT.